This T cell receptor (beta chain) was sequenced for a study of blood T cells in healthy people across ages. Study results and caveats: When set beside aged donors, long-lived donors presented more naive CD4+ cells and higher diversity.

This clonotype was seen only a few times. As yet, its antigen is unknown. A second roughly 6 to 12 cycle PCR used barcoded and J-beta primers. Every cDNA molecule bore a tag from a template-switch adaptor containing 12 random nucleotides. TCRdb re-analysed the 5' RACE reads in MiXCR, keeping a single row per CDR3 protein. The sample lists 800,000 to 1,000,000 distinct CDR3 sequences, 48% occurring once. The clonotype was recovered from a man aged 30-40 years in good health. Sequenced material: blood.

The CDR3 bases are TGTGCCAGCAGTTTACTGACAGGGAGAGCCTACGAGCAGTACTTC. Protein sequence: CASSLLTGRAYEQYF. V usage is TRBV28 and J usage is TRBJ2-7; 7 nucleotides match TRBD1. V lost 2 bases to trimming and J lost 2 bases; unmatched junction nucleotides: 6. The germline V gene encodes CDR1 MDHEN and CDR2 SYDVKM. This CDR3 region has 15 residues.